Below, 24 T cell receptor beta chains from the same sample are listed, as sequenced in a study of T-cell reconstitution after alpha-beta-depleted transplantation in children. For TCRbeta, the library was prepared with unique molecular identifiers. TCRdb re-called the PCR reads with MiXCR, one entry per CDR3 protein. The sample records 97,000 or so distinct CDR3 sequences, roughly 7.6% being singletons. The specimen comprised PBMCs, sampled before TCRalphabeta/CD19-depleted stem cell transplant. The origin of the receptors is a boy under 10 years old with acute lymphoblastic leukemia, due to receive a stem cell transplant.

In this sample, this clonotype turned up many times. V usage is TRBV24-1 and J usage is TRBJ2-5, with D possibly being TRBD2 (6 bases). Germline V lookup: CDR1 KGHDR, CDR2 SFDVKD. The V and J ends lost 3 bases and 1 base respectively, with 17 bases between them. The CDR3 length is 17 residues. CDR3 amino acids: CATSDPRGDGGQETQYF. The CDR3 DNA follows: TGTGCCACCAGTGATCCTCGAGGGGACGGGGGCCAAGAGACCCAGTACTTC.

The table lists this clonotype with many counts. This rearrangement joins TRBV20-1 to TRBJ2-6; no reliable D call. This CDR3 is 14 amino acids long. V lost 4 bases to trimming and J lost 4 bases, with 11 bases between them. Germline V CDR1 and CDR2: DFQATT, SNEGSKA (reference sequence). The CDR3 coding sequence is TGCAGTGCTATTTTGGGGTACGGGGCCAACGTCCTGACTTTC. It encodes CSAILGYGANVLTF.

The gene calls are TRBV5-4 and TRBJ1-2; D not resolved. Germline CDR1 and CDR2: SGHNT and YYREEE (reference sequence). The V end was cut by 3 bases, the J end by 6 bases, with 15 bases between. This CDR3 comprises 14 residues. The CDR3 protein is CASSSLTRLDGYTF. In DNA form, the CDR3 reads TGTGCCAGCAGCTCACTTACTAGACTCGATGGCTACACCTTC.

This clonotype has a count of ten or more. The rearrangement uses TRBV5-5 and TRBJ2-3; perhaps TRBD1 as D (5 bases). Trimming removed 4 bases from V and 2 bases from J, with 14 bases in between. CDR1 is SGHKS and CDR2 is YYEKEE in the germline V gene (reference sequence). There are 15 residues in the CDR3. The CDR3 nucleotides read TGTGCCAGCAGCACCCAGGGTGCGTCCACAGATACGCAGTATTTT. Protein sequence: CASSTQGASTDTQYF.

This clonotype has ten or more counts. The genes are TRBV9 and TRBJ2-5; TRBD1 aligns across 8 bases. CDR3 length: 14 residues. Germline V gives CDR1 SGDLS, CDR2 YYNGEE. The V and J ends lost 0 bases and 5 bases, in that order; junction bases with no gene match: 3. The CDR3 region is CASSVAGGVETQYF. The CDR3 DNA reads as TGTGCCAGCAGCGTAGCAGGGGGCGTCGAGACCCAGTACTTC.

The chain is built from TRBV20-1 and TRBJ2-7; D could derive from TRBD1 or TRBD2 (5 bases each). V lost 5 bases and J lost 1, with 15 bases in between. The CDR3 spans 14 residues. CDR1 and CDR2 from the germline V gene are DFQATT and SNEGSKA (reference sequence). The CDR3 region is CSAPPSGQSYEQYF. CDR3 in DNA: TGCAGTGCTCCACCCTCGGGGCAGTCCTACGAGCAGTACTTC.

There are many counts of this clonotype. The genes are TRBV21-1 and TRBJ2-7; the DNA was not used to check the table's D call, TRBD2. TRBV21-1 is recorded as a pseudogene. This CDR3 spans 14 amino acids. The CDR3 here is CARKAGLSSYEQYF. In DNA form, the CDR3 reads TGTGCCAGGAAAGCGGGGCTTAGCTCCTACGAGCAGTACTTC.

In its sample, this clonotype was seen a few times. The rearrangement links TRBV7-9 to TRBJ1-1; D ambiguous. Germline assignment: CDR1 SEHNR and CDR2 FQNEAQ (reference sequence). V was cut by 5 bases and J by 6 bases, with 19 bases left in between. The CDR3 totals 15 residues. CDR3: CASSPRMQAGAEAFF. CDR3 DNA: TGTGCCAGCAGCCCTCGTATGCAGGCCGGCGCTGAAGCTTTCTTT.

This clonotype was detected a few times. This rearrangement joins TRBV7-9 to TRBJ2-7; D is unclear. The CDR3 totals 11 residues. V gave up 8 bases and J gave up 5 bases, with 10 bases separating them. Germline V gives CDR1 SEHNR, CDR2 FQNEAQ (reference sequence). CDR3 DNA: TGTGCCAGCTCGATAGGAAACGAGCAGTACTTC. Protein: CASSIGNEQYF.

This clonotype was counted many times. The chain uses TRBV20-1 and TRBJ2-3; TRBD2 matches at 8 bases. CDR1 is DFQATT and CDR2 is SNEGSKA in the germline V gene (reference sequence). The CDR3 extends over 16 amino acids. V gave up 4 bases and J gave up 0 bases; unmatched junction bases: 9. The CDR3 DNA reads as TGCAGTGCTACCCTGGGAATAGCGGGGAGCACAGATACGCAGTATTTT. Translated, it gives CSATLGIAGSTDTQYF.

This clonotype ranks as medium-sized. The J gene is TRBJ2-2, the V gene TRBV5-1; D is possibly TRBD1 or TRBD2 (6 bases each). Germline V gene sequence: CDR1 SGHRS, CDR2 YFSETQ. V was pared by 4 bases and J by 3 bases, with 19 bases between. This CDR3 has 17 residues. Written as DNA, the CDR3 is TGCGCCAGCAGCCTCCGAGGTGGGGGGCGCGACACCGGGGAGCTGTTTTTT. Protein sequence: CASSLRGGGRDTGELFF.

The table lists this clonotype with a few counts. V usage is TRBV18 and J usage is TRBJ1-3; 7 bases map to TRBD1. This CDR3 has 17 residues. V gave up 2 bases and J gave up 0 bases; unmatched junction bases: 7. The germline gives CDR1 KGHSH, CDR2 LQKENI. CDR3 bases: TGTGCCAGCTCACCAATCGGCAGGGGGACCTCTGGAAACACCATATATTTT. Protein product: CASSPIGRGTSGNTIYF.

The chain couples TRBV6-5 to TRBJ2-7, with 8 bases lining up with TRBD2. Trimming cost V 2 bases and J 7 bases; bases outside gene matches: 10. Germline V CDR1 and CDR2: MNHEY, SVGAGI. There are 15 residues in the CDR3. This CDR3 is CASSYLAGGRGEQYF. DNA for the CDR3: TGTGCCAGCAGTTACCTGGCGGGGGGCCGGGGAGAGCAGTACTTC.

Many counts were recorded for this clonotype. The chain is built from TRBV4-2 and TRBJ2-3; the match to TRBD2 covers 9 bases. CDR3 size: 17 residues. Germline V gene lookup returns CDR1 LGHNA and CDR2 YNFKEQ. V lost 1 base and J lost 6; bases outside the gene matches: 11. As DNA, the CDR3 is TGTGCCAGCAGCCAAGGTTTTAGCGGGGGCCCCGGGGATACGCAGTATTTT. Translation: CASSQGFSGGPGDTQYF.

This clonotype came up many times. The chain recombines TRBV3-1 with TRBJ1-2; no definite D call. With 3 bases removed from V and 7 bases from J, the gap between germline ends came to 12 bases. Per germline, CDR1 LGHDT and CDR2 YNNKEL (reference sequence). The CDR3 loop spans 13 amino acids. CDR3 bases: TGTGCCAGCAGCCAGGGCCGCGGGAGTGGCTACACCTTC. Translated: CASSQGRGSGYTF.

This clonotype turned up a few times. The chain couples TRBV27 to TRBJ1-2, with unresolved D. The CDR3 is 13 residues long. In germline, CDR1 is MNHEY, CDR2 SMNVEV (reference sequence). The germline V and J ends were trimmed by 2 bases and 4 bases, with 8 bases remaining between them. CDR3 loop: CASSLVPGYGYTF. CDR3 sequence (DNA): TGTGCCAGCAGTTTAGTTCCTGGCTATGGCTACACCTTC.

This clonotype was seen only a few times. The CDR3 nucleotides are TGTGCCAGCAGCTTAGTGAGAGGTGGCGCCGGAGAGACCCAGTACTTC. As protein: CASSLVRGGAGETQYF. The V gene is TRBV7-2, the J gene TRBJ2-5; no firm D call. Trimming shortened V by 1 base and J by 4 bases, and 16 bases separated the two germline ends. CDR1 and CDR2 (germline): SGHTA, FQGNSA. This CDR3 has 16 residues.

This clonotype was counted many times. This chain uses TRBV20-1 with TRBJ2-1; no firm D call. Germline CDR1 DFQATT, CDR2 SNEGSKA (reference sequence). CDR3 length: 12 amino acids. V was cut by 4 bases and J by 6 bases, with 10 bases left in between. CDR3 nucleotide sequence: TGCAGTGCTAATTCTGGCATCAATGAGCAGTTCTTC. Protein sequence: CSANSGINEQFF.

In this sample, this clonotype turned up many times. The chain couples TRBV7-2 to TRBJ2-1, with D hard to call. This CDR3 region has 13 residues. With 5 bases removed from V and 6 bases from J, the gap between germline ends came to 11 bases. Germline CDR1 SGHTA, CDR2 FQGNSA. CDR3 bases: TGTGCCAGCAGCGCCCGACCGGGCAATGAGCAGTTCTTC. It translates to CASSARPGNEQFF.

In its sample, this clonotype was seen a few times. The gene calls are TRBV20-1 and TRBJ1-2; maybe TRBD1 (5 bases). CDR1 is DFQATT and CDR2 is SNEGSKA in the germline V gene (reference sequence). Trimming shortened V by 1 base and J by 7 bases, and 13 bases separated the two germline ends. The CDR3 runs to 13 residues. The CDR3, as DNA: TGCAGTGCTAGAGGACTGGCAGGGAGTGGCTACACCTTC. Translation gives CSARGLAGSGYTF.

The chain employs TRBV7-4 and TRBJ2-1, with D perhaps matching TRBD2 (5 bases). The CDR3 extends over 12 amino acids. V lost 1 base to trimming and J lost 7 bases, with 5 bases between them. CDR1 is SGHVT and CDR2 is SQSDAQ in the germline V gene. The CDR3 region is CASSLVANEQFF. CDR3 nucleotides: TGTGCCAGCAGCTTAGTAGCGAATGAGCAGTTCTTC.

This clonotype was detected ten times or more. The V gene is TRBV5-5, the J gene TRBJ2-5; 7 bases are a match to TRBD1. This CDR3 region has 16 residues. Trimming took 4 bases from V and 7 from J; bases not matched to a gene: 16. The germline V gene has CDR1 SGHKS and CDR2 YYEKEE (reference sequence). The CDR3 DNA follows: TGTGCCAGCAGCCCCTTACGGACAGGCCTAATCGGGACCCAGTACTTC. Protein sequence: CASSPLRTGLIGTQYF.

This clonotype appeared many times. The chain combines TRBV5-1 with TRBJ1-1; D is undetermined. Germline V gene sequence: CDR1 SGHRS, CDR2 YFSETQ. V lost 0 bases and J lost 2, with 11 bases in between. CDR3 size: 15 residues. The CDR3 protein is CASSLEGRPNTEAFF. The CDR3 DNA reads TGCGCCAGCAGCTTGGAGGGCAGGCCTAACACTGAAGCTTTCTTT.

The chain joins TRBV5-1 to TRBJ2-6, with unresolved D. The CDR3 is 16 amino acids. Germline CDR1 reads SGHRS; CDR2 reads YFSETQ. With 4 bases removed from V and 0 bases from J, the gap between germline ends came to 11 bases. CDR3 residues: CASSRPAASGANVLTF. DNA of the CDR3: TGCGCCAGCAGCCGCCCGGCGGCCTCTGGGGCCAACGTCCTGACTTTC.